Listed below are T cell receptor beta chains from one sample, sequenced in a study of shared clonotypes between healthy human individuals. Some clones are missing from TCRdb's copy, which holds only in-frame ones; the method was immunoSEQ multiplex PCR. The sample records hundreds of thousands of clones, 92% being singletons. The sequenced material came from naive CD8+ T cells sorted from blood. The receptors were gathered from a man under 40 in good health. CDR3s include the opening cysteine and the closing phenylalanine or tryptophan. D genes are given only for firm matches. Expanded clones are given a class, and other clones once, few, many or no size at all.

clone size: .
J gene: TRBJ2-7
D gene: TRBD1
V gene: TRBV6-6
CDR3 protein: CASSRQGNEQYF
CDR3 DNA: TGTGCCAGCAGCAGACAGGGGAACGAGCAGTACTTC

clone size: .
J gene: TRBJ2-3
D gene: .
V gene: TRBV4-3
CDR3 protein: CASSQYTDTQYF
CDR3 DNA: TGCGCCAGCAGCCAATACACAGATACGCAGTATTTT

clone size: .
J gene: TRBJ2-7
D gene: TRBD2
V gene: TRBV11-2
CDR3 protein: CASSNRLASYEQYF
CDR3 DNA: TGTGCCAGCAGCAATCGACTAGCCTCCTACGAGCAGTACTTC

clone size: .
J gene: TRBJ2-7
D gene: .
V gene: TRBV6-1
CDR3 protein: CASSTGNNYEQYF
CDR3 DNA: TGTGCCAGCAGTACAGGGAACAACTACGAGCAGTACTTC

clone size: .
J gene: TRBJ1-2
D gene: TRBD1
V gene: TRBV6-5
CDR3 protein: CASSTGQGVNGYTF
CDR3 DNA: TGTGCCAGCAGTACCGGACAGGGGGTAAATGGCTACACCTTC

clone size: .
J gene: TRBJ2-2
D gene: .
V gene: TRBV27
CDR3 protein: CASSLDRETGELFF
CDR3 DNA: TGTGCCAGCAGTTTAGATAGGGAAACCGGGGAGCTGTTTTTT

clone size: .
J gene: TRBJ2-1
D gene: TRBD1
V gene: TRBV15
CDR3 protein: CATSRDRTGDYNEQFF
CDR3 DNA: TGTGCCACCAGCAGAGATCGTACAGGGGACTACAATGAGCAGTTCTTC

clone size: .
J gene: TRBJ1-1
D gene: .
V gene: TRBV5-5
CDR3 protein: CASSHYVRARERDTEAFF
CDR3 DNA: TGTGCCAGCAGCCATTACGTTAGGGCCCGGGAAAGAGACACTGAAGCTTTCTTT

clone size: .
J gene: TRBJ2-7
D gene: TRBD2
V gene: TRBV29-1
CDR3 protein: CSVLLAGEYEQYF
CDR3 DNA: TGCAGCGTTCTACTAGCGGGCGAGTACGAGCAGTACTTC

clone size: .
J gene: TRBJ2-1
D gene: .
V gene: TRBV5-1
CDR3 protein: CASRLSGSSYNEQFF
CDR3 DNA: TGCGCCAGCAGACTTAGCGGAAGCTCCTACAATGAGCAGTTCTTC

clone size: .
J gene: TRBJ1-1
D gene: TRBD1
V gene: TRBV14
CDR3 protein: CASSQVGQDNTEAFF
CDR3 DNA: TGTGCCAGCAGCCAGGTTGGACAGGACAACACTGAAGCTTTCTTT

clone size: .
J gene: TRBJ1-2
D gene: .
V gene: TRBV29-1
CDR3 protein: CSSHSLTNYGYTF
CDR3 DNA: TGCAGCTCGCACAGCTTAACAAACTATGGCTACACCTTC

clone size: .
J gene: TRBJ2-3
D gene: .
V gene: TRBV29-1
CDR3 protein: CSVAGSRSSLTDTQYF
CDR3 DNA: TGCAGCGTTGCAGGATCGCGATCCTCTCTCACAGATACGCAGTATTTT

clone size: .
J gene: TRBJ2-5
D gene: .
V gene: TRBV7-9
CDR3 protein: CASSLRAGQDQETQYF
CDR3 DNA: TGTGCCAGCAGCTTAAGAGCGGGACAAGATCAAGAGACCCAGTACTTC

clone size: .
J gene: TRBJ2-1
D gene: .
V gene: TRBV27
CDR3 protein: CASGTLSSYNEQFF
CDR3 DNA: TGTGCCAGCGGAACTCTATCCTCCTACAATGAGCAGTTCTTC

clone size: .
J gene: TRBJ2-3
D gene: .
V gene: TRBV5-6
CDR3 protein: CASSGESDTQYF
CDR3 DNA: TGTGCCAGCAGCGGAGAGTCGGATACGCAGTATTTT

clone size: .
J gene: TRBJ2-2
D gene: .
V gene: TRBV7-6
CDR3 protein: CASSSLDRNTGELFF
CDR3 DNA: TGTGCCAGCAGCTCCCTTGACAGGAACACCGGGGAGCTGTTTTTT

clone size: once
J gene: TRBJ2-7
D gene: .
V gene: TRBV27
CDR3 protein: CASSLSYDWGLDEQYF
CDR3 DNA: TGTGCCAGCAGTTTATCGTATGACTGGGGGCTTGATGAGCAGTACTTC

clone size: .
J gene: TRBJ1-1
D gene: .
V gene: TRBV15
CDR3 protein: CATSRDGGATDPEAFF
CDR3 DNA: TGTGCCACCAGCAGAGATGGAGGGGCCACGGACCCTGAAGCTTTCTTT

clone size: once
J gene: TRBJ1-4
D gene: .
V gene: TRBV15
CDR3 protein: CATSAGTTNEKLFF
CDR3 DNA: TGTGCCACCAGCGCGGGGACGACTAATGAAAAACTGTTTTTT

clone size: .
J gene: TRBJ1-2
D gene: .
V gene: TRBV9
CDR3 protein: CASSVEGNAAYGYTF
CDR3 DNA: TGTGCCAGCAGCGTAGAAGGAAACGCCGCCTATGGCTACACCTTC

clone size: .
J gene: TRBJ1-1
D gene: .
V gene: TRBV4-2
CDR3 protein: CASSPTGYTEAFF
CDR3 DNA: TGTGCCAGCAGCCCGACAGGCTACACTGAAGCTTTCTTT

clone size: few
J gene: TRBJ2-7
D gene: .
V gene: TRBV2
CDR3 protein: CATRAASRAYEQYF
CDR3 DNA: TGTGCCACCAGGGCAGCTAGCAGAGCCTACGAGCAGTACTTC

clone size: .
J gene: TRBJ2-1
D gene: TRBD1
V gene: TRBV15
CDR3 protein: CATSRVATFRTGWSNEQFF
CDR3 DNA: TGTGCCACCAGCAGGGTCGCGACCTTCAGGACAGGATGGAGCAATGAGCAGTTCTTC

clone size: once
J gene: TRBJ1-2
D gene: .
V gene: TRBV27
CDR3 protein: CASSHRDNYGYTF
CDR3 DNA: TGTGCCAGCAGTCACAGGGATAACTATGGCTACACCTTC

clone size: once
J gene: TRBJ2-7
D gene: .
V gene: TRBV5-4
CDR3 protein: CASSWDSSSYEQYF
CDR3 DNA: TGTGCCAGCAGCTGGGACTCCAGCTCCTACGAGCAGTACTTC

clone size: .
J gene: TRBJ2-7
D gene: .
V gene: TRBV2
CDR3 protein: CASKGRREQYF
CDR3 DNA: TGTGCCAGCAAGGGGAGGAGAGAGCAGTACTTC

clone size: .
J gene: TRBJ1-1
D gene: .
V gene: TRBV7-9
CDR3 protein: CASSFSEDTEAFF
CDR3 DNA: TGTGCCAGCAGCTTCAGTGAGGACACTGAAGCTTTCTTT

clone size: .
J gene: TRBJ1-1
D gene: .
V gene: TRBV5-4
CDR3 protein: CASSWGLDPTEAFF
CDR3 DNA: TGTGCCAGCAGCTGGGGTTTGGATCCCACTGAAGCTTTCTTT

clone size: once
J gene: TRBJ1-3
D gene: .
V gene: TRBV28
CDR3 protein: CASSWSVNTIYF
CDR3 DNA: TGTGCCAGCAGTTGGAGTGTAAACACCATATATTTT

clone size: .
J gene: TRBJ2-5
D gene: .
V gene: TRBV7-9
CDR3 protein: CASSLPGQSQETQYF
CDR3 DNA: TGTGCCAGCAGCTTACCCGGACAGAGTCAAGAGACCCAGTACTTC

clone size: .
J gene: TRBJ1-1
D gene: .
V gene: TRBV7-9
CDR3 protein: CASRSPGWNTEAFF
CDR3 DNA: TGTGCCAGCAGAAGTCCGGGGTGGAACACTGAAGCTTTCTTT

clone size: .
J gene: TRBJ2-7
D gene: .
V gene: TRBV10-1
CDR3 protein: CASSDAISYEQYF
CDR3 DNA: TGCGCCAGCAGTGATGCCATTTCCTACGAGCAGTACTTC

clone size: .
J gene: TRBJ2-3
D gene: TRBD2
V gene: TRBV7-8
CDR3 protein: CASSILRLAGPSTDTQYF
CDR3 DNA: TGTGCCAGCAGCATTCTACGACTAGCGGGGCCGAGCACAGATACGCAGTATTTT

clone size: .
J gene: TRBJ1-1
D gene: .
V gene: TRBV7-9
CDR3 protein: CASSLENRVGTEAFF
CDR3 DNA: TGTGCCAGCAGCTTAGAAAACAGGGTAGGGACTGAAGCTTTCTTT

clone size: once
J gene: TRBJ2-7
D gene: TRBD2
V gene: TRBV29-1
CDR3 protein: CSVEGLTSGEIYEQYF
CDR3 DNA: TGCAGCGTTGAAGGATTAACTAGCGGAGAGATCTACGAGCAGTACTTC

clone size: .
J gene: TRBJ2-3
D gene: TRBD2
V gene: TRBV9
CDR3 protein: CASSVVAQRERPDTQYF
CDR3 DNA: TGTGCCAGCAGCGTAGTCGCCCAGCGGGAGCGACCAGATACGCAGTATTTT

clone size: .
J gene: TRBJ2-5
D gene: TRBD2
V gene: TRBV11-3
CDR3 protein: CASKRTSGSFQRWETQYF
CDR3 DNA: TGTGCCAGCAAACGGACTAGCGGGAGTTTCCAACGGTGGGAGACCCAGTACTTC

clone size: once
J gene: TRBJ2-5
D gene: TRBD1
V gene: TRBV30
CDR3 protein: CAWSGGTGEETQYF
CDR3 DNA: TGTGCCTGGAGTGGGGGGACAGGGGAAGAGACCCAGTACTTC

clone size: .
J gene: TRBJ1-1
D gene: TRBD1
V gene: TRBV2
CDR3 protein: CARQDQGAYTEAFF
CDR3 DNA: TGTGCCAGACAGGACCAGGGGGCATACACTGAAGCTTTCTTT

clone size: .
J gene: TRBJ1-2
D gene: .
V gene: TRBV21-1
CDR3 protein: CASSKRTDETF
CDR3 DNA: TGTGCCAGCAGCAAAAGAACGGACGAGACCTTC

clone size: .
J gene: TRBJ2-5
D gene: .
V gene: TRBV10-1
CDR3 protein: CARGGRVKTQYF
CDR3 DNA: TGCGCCAGGGGGGGGCGCGTGAAGACCCAGTACTTC

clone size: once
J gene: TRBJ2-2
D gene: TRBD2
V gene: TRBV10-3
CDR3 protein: CAISELAGGIGTGELFF
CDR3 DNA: TGTGCCATCAGTGAGCTAGCGGGAGGAATAGGAACCGGGGAGCTGTTTTTT

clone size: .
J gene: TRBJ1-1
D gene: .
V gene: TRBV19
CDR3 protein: CASSIGYRSLEAFF
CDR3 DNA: TGTGCCAGTAGTATTGGGTACAGATCCCTTGAAGCTTTCTTT

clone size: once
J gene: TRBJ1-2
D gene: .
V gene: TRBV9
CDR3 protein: CASGNYGYTF
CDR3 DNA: TGTGCCAGCGGGAACTATGGCTACACCTTC

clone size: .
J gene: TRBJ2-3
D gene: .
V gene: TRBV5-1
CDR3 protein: CASSTQGGNPTDTQYF
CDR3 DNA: TGCGCCAGCAGCACACAGGGCGGGAACCCAACAGATACGCAGTATTTT